The clone carrying this TCR beta chain appeared a few times. Its specificity is unknown. CDR3 length equals 14 residues. CDR1 and CDR2 (germline): LGHNA, YSLEER. V lost 5 bases, J lost 1 base, and 11 bases lay in between. The data stem from a study of identical twins. A universal primer site was added by template switching, and unique molecular identifiers were carried by the cDNA. TCRdb itself ran the 5' RACE reads through MiXCR, one entry per CDR3 protein. Here the sample spans about 450,000 distinct CDR3 sequences, around 18% being singletons. Study-level findings and limits: The study drew conclusions from cross-sectional statistical analysis, not from following the same donors.

The receptor's source is a man in his forties or fifties in good health. What was sequenced was naive T cells sorted from blood. This chain links TRBV4-3 with TRBJ2-5; D is unresolved. CDR3 DNA: TGCGCCAGCAGCACCATGGTGGGCCAAGAGACCCAGTACTTC. The encoded protein is CASSTMVGQETQYF.